This T cell receptor (beta chain) was identified during a study of cytomegalovirus exposure and HLA in healthy donors. Study conclusions and caveats: Three CMV-associated chains were confirmed in vitro to be specific for CMV antigens. Many donors shared some public TCRs, even though most TCR sequences were rare. A later analysis linked a missense DCLRE1C variant to TCR beta V- and J-gene trimming.

PCR primers comprised 60 Vbeta and 13 Jbeta primers. TCRdb keeps only in-frame clones here, not all; method: immunoSEQ multiplex PCR. The sample has roughly 180,000 clones; approximately 80% are singletons. The ends lost 7 bases at V and 3 bases at J; junction bases unmatched: 2. The CDR3 spans 11 residues. The germline gives CDR1 SQVTM, CDR2 ANQGSEA. Of note for this clone: Its antigen remains unidentified.

The sequence was obtained from a woman aged 50 to 65 in good health and CMV-seropositive. The rearrangement joins TRBV29-1 to TRBJ1-2; the match to TRBD1 covers 7 bases. Sequencing was done on a sample of PBMCs. The CDR3: CSAGTDYGYTF. In DNA form, the CDR3 reads TGCAGCGCCGGGACAGACTATGGCTACACCTTC.